What follows are 26 T cell receptor beta chains derived from one specimen sequenced in a study of T cells in Graves' hyperthyroidism and ophthalmopathy. Amplification of TCR beta CDR3 regions used RNA as the template. The HTBI primer set drove a first-round RT-PCR of the TCR CDR3. In TCRdb, the multiplex PCR reads were re-called with MiXCR into one record per CDR3 protein. This table holds approximately 480,000 distinct CDR3 sequences, roughly 20% found once. Specimen: blood. These receptors originate from a man between 18 and 29 years old with Graves' hyperthyroidism.

This clonotype was observed a few times. The genes are TRBV20-1 and TRBJ1-5; the D gene is possibly TRBD1 (6 bases). The germline gives CDR1 DFQATT, CDR2 SNEGSKA (reference sequence). This CDR3 comprises 13 residues. The ends were cut back, 5 bases at V and 9 bases at J, with 17 bases in the middle. CDR3: CSAWGTSGGPQHF. CDR3 in DNA: TGCAGTGCTTGGGGGACATCTGGGGGGCCCCAGCATTTT.

This clonotype appeared a few times. The rearrangement links TRBV29-1 to TRBJ1-2; no reliable D call. The germline V gene encodes CDR1 SQVTM and CDR2 ANQGSEA. V gave up 3 bases and J gave up 8 bases, with 7 bases separating them. The CDR3 runs to 10 residues. The CDR3 nucleotides are TGCAGCGTTGACCCAGGAGGCTACACCTTC. It specifies CSVDPGGYTF. Based on the CDR3 plus reference TRBV29-1 and TRBJ1-2, the full variable domain is SAVISQKPSRDICQRGTSLTIQCQVDSQVTMMFWYRQQPGQSLTLIATANQGSEATYESGFVIDKFPISRPNLTFSTLTVSNMSPEDSSIYLCSVDPGGYTFGSGTRLTVV.

This clonotype has only a few counts. The chain is built from TRBV9 and TRBJ1-1, with D hard to call. V dropped 0 bases and J dropped 4 bases, with 7 bases sitting between them. The CDR3 has 13 amino acids. Germline values: CDR1 SGDLS, CDR2 YYNGEE. This CDR3 reads CASSVGKSTEAFF. CDR3 nucleotide sequence: TGTGCCAGCAGCGTAGGAAAGAGCACTGAAGCTTTCTTT.

This clonotype showed up many times. This sequence joins TRBV11-1 and TRBJ1-3; D is uncertain. This CDR3 spans 17 amino acids. Germline V gives CDR1 SGHAT, CDR2 FQDESV (reference sequence). The V and J ends lost 1 base and 4 bases respectively, with 17 bases between them. This CDR3 reads CASSLDMGVLGGNTIYF. The CDR3 nucleotides are TGTGCCAGCAGCTTAGATATGGGCGTCTTAGGAGGAAACACCATATATTTT.

In this sample, this clonotype turned up many times. J is TRBJ1-1 and V is TRBV30, with D tentatively TRBD1 (6 bases). The V end was cut by 4 bases, the J end by 7 bases, with 10 bases between. Germline CDR1 reads GTSNPN; CDR2 reads SVGIG (reference sequence). The CDR3 sequence is 11 residues long. The CDR3 spells CAWTGGREAFF. The CDR3 bases are TGTGCCTGGACCGGGGGGCGTGAAGCTTTCTTT.

This chain joins TRBV4-1 and TRBJ1-2; no clear D. The CDR3 is made up of 17 amino acids. Germline V gene data show CDR1 as MGHRA and CDR2 as YSYEKL. The ends were cut back, 4 bases at V and 3 bases at J, with 21 bases in the middle. In nucleotides, the CDR3 is TGCGCCAGCAGCCGGCTCCTCGGGCCAAAAGGCGACTATGGCTACACCTTC. Its protein is CASSRLLGPKGDYGYTF.

The CDR3 loop reads CASSPRDRRTYEQYF. The DNA for the CDR3 is TGTGCCAGTAGTCCCCGGGACAGGCGAACCTACGAGCAGTACTTC. The chain employs TRBV19 and TRBJ2-7, with 8 nucleotides matching TRBD1. The CDR3 consists of 15 residues. Per the germline V gene, CDR1 is LNHDA and CDR2 is SQIVND (reference sequence). Germline trimming cut 5 bases from V and 2 bases from J; bases unmatched to any gene: 8. The whole variable domain, remainder taken from reference TRBV19 and TRBJ2-7, is DGGITQSPKYLFRKEGQNVTLSCEQNLNHDAMYWYRQDPGQGLRLIYYSQIVNDFQKGDIAEGYSVSREKKESFPLTVTSAQKNPTAFYLCASSPRDRRTYEQYFGPGTRLTVT.

This clonotype has ten or more counts. The J gene is TRBJ1-3, the V gene TRBV7-8; D ambiguous. Germline-derived CDR1 and CDR2 are SGHVS and FQNEAQ. Trimming left V 5 bases short and J 2 bases short, with 13 bases between. The CDR3 covers 15 residues. DNA of the CDR3: TGTGCCAGCAGCCATACAGTAGTCCCTGGAAACACCATATATTTT. This translates into CASSHTVVPGNTIYF.

This chain links TRBV6-1 with TRBJ1-1; 10 bases are shared with TRBD1. The V gene's germline CDR1 is MNHNS and CDR2 SASEGT. After removal of 6 bases from V and 8 bases from J, the junction contained 6 bases not matched to a gene. The CDR3 totals 13 residues. CDR3 bases: TGTGCCAGCAGGGGACAGGGGAGAGAGGAAGCTTTCTTT. Amino acids: CASRGQGREEAFF.

This clonotype was seen a handful of times. The chain carries TRBV6-5 and TRBJ2-7; D remains ambiguous. Per germline, CDR1 MNHEY and CDR2 SVGAGI. V lost 0 bases and J 3 bases, leaving 9 bases between the germline ends. The CDR3 covers 14 residues. CDR3 amino acids: CASSYSDQLYEQYF. CDR3 sequence (DNA): TGTGCCAGCAGTTACTCGGATCAGCTCTACGAGCAGTACTTC.

This clonotype occurred many times. The chain uses TRBV28 and TRBJ1-5; D unresolved. The CDR3 is 11 amino acids. Germline-derived CDR1 and CDR2 are MDHEN and SYDVKM. V was cut by 7 bases and J by 1 base, with 2 bases left in between. In nucleotides, the CDR3 is TGTGCCAGCAAGAGCAATCAGCCCCAGCATTTT. It yields the protein CASKSNQPQHF. The whole variable domain, filled in from reference TRBV28 and TRBJ1-5, reads DVKVTQSSRYLVKRTGEKVFLECVQDMDHENMFWYRQDPGLGLRLIYFSYDVKMKEKGDIPEGYSVSREKKERFSLILESASTNQTSMYLCASKSNQPQHFGDGTRLSIL.

The rearrangement links TRBV27 to TRBJ2-5, with 11 bases matching TRBD2. The germline CDR1 and CDR2 sequences are MNHEY and SMNVEV (reference sequence). The CDR3 loop spans 16 amino acids. V was pared by 6 bases and J by 3 bases, with 9 bases of the junction left unmatched. As DNA, the CDR3 is TGTGCCAGCAGCACGCGACTAGCGGGGACAAAAGAGACCCAGTACTTC. Translated, it gives CASSTRLAGTKETQYF.

The chain joins TRBV10-2 to TRBJ2-7; perhaps TRBD1 as D (5 bases). The CDR3 loop spans 10 amino acids. Trimming removed 8 bases at V and 6 bases at J, with 8 bases between. Per germline, CDR1 WSHSY and CDR2 SAAADI. The DNA of the CDR3 is TGCGCCAGCGCCAGGGCCGAGCAGTACTTC. Protein product: CASARAEQYF.

This clonotype was recorded at least ten times. The chain combines TRBV27 with TRBJ1-2; 10 nucleotides agree with TRBD1. CDR3 length: 18 residues. Germline V CDR1 and CDR2: MNHEY, SMNVEV (reference sequence). V shed 5 bases and J 4 bases; nucleotides not matched to a gene: 16. The CDR3 sequence: CASSTLRDRGRAGYGYTF. The CDR3 nucleotides are TGTGCCAGCAGTACCCTCCGTGACAGGGGGCGGGCTGGCTATGGCTACACCTTC.

This clonotype was detected ten times or more. The rearrangement links TRBV5-1 to TRBJ1-1, with D perhaps TRBD1 (6 bases). Per the germline V gene, CDR1 is SGHRS and CDR2 is YFSETQ. The V end was cut by 4 bases, the J end by 1 base, with 11 bases between. This CDR3 is 14 amino acids long. The CDR3: CASSGRTANTEAFF. DNA for the CDR3: TGCGCCAGCAGCGGGAGGACAGCGAACACTGAAGCTTTCTTT.

This clonotype was seen many times. This rearrangement joins TRBV9 to TRBJ2-2; D may be TRBD1 or TRBD2 (6 bases each). This CDR3 region has 13 residues. In germline, CDR1 is SGDLS, CDR2 YYNGEE. Trimming shortened V by 7 bases and J by 7 bases, and 14 bases separated the two germline ends. CDR3 DNA sequence: TGTGCCAGCGCGGAGGGGGAACACGGGGAGCTGTTTTTT. Translated, it gives CASAEGEHGELFF.

Many counts were recorded for this clonotype. The chain has TRBV27 and TRBJ2-7, with D maybe TRBD1 (6 bases). CDR1 is MNHEY and CDR2 is SMNVEV in the germline V gene (reference sequence). The CDR3 length is 13 residues. V was shortened by 3 bases and J by 3 bases, with 9 bases between the two germline ends. CDR3 sequence (DNA): TGTGCCAGCAGTTTGGGGGACATCTACGAGCAGTACTTC. Protein sequence: CASSLGDIYEQYF.

This clonotype appeared many times. The gene calls are TRBV13 and TRBJ1-1; D possibly corresponds to TRBD1 (5 bases). Trimming took 3 bases from V and 8 from J, leaving 16 bases between them. Germline V gene data show CDR1 as PRHDT and CDR2 as FYEKMQ (reference sequence). CDR3 length: 14 residues. As DNA, the CDR3 is TGTGCCAGCAGCTTTTTTGAAGGGGCGCGAGAAGCTTTCTTT. Its protein product is CASSFFEGAREAFF.

This clonotype occurred many times. The J gene is TRBJ1-5, the V gene TRBV28; D is undetermined. The length of the CDR3 is 17 residues. The V gene's germline CDR1 is MDHEN and CDR2 SYDVKM. With 6 bases removed from V and 3 bases from J, the gap between germline ends came to 21 bases. The CDR3 loop reads CASSPGPAAGFNQPQHF. In DNA form, the CDR3 reads TGTGCCAGCAGCCCTGGCCCGGCTGCAGGATTCAATCAGCCCCAGCATTTT.

This clonotype was counted at least ten times. This chain uses TRBV15 with TRBJ2-4; possible D gene TRBD2, 5 bases. V lost 0 bases and J 8 bases, leaving 14 bases between the germline ends. The germline gives CDR1 LNHNV, CDR2 YYDKDF (reference sequence). CDR3 length: 15 residues. CDR3 nucleotide sequence: TGTGCCACCAGCAGAGATGAAAGCCCCGGGGACATTCAGTACTTC. Translated: CATSRDESPGDIQYF. The full variable domain, its missing parts supplied by reference TRBV15 and TRBJ2-4, is DAMVIQNPRYQVTQFGKPVTLSCSQTLNHNVMYWYQQKSSQAPKLLFHYYDKDFNNEADTPDNFQSRRPNTSFCFLDIRSPGLGDTAMYLCATSRDESPGDIQYFGAGTRLSVL.

There are many counts of this clonotype. This sequence joins TRBV7-9 and TRBJ2-7; D unresolved. Germline V gene lookup returns CDR1 SEHNR and CDR2 FQNEAQ (reference sequence). The V end lost 1 base, the J end lost 0 bases, and 7 bases lay between the germline ends. The length of the CDR3 is 14 residues. Here the CDR3 reads CASSLGIASYEQYF. The CDR3 DNA follows: TGTGCCAGCAGCTTAGGGATAGCCTCCTACGAGCAGTACTTC.

This clonotype was counted many times. The rearrangement links TRBV20-1 to TRBJ1-1, with D uncertain. Germline V gene sequence: CDR1 DFQATT, CDR2 SNEGSKA (reference sequence). V was pared by 1 base and J by 6 bases, with 9 bases between. This CDR3 region has 12 residues. The CDR3 reads CSARVGDAEAFF. The CDR3 DNA is TGCAGTGCTAGAGTGGGAGACGCTGAAGCTTTCTTT.

This clonotype was counted many times. The gene calls are TRBV5-1 and TRBJ2-2, with 7 positions matching TRBD1. Germline assignment: CDR1 SGHRS and CDR2 YFSETQ. The length of the CDR3 is 14 residues. The V segment lost 6 bases and the J segment 0 bases; nucleotides outside the gene matches: 2. In DNA form, the CDR3 reads TGCGCCAGCAAGACAGGGCCGAACACCGGGGAGCTGTTTTTT. Its translation: CASKTGPNTGELFF.

This chain joins TRBV20-1 and TRBJ1-2, with D possibly TRBD1 on 5 matching bases. Germline V gives CDR1 DFQATT, CDR2 SNEGSKA (reference sequence). The CDR3 extends over 12 amino acids. Trimming stripped 5 bases from V and 2 bases from J, with 9 bases between. The CDR3 DNA sequence: TGCAGTGCTCAGGGAGAAAACTATGGCTACACCTTC. Protein product: CSAQGENYGYTF.

This clonotype was observed a handful of times. The rearrangement uses TRBV2 and TRBJ1-4; weak D call: TRBD1 (6 bases). V lost 8 bases and J lost 8, with 15 bases in between. Germline V gives CDR1 SNHLY, CDR2 FYNNEI. The CDR3 totals 13 residues. CDR3 sequence reads: CASVNRVGEKLFF. CDR3 in DNA: TGTGCCAGCGTGAACAGGGTCGGCGAAAAACTGTTTTTT.

This clonotype was recorded at least ten times. V is TRBV5-5 and J is TRBJ2-7, with D tentatively TRBD2 (5 bases). This CDR3 is 15 amino acids long. Germline lookup yields CDR1 SGHKS and CDR2 YYEKEE (reference sequence). V was pared by 0 bases and J by 4 bases, with 14 bases between. CDR3 nucleotide sequence: TGTGCCAGCAGCTTGGCTCGGGGAATCGGGTACGAGCAGTACTTC. The encoded protein is CASSLARGIGYEQYF.